The 9 T cell receptor beta chains listed next were all sequenced from one sample in a study of Ad26.COV2.S vaccination and SARS-CoV-2 variants. The assay was immunoSEQ multiplex PCR, and TCRdb's table has in-frame clones only and misses some. The sample has 440,000 or so clones, around 91% seen once. Treatment meaning: approximately 18 received Ad26.COV2.S at low or high dose, single or two shots; 5 received placebo; per-sample allocation not given. The samples date from day 63 after the first vaccine or placebo injection. The sequencing here drew on peripheral blood, taken in a trial of Ad26.COV2.S vaccine versus placebo. The receptors were gathered from a person aged 18-60 years who received the Ad26.COV2.S COVID-19 vaccine or a placebo.

CDR3 protein: CASRSQGARQPQHF. The DNA of the CDR3 is TGTGCCAGCCGATCACAGGGGGCGCGTCAGCCCCAGCATTTT. The chain links TRBV27 to TRBJ1-5; 9 nucleotides line up with TRBD1. The junction had 8 bases not matched to a gene; V was cut back by 8 bases and J by 6 bases. Germline-derived CDR1 and CDR2 are MNHEY and SMNVEV (reference sequence). CDR3 length: 14 amino acids.

This chain links TRBV20-1 with TRBJ1-1; perhaps TRBD1 as D (5 bases). The ends were cut back, 1 base at V and 11 bases at J, with 11 bases in the middle. CDR3 size: 11 residues. From germline, CDR1 is DFQATT and CDR2 SNEGSKA (reference sequence). The CDR3 sequence: CSARGGPGAFF. The CDR3 DNA follows: TGCAGTGCTAGAGGGGGCCCCGGGGCTTTCTTT.

V gene TRBV7-2 combines with J gene TRBJ2-5; TRBD2 aligns across 10 bases. The CDR3 totals 17 residues. V was pared by 1 base and J by 4 bases, with 9 bases of the junction left unmatched. The V gene's germline CDR1 is SGHTA and CDR2 FQGNSA. The CDR3 here is CASSLGGLAGEAETQYF. The CDR3 nucleotides are TGTGCCAGCAGCTTAGGGGGCCTAGCGGGAGAGGCAGAGACCCAGTACTTC.

This chain connects TRBV10-3 to TRBJ1-2; D is unclear. The CDR3 has 13 residues. Per germline, CDR1 ENHRY and CDR2 SYGVKD. The germline V and J ends were trimmed by 9 bases and 3 bases, with 14 bases remaining between them. The CDR3 spells CAMRGYGDYGYTF. CDR3 DNA sequence: TGTGCCATGCGCGGGTACGGCGACTATGGCTACACCTTC.

The chain combines TRBV20-1 with TRBJ1-3; D not certain. CDR1 DFQATT and CDR2 SNEGSKA come from the germline V gene (reference sequence). Between the trimmed V and J ends, which lost 3 bases and 4 bases, there was a span of 7 bases. The CDR3 consists of 12 residues. The CDR3 region is CSASGLGNTIYF. CDR3 in DNA: TGCAGTGCTAGTGGGTTAGGAAACACCATATATTTT.

The J gene is TRBJ2-7, the V gene TRBV15; 13 bases map to TRBD2. The CDR3 spans 16 residues. Germline CDR1 and CDR2: LNHNV and YYDKDF (reference sequence). V lost 1 base and J lost 1; bases outside the gene matches: 1. CDR3 sequence (DNA): TGTGCCACCAGCAGAGGGACTAGCGGGAGATCCTACGAGCAGTACTTC. Its protein product is CATSRGTSGRSYEQYF.

The V call is TRBV2, the J call TRBJ1-3; D is undetermined. Trimming took off 6 bases at V and 2 bases at J, with 11 bases between the two ends. The CDR3 length is 14 residues. Looked up from germline, CDR1 is SNHLY and CDR2 is FYNNEI. CDR3 sequence reads: CASSSEGTGNTIYF. CDR3 DNA sequence: TGTGCCAGCAGCAGCGAGGGCACTGGAAACACCATATATTTT.

CDR3: CASSPDWRGVLETQYF. The CDR3 bases are TGTGCCAGCAGTCCCGACTGGAGGGGAGTCTTAGAGACCCAGTACTTC. V is TRBV28 and J is TRBJ2-5, with D maybe TRBD2 (6 bases). Germline V gives CDR1 MDHEN, CDR2 SYDVKM. The CDR3 extends over 16 amino acids. Trimming cost V 5 bases and J 4 bases, with 20 bases left between them.

This clone appeared a single time. The V gene is TRBV7-8, the J gene TRBJ2-2; D gene uncertain. The CDR3 contains 14 residues. Trimming took off 4 bases at V and 5 bases at J, with 11 bases between the two ends. The V gene's germline CDR1 is SGHVS and CDR2 FQNEAQ. The CDR3: CASSSIAGTGELFF. DNA of the CDR3: TGTGCCAGCAGCTCGATAGCAGGAACCGGGGAGCTGTTTTTT.